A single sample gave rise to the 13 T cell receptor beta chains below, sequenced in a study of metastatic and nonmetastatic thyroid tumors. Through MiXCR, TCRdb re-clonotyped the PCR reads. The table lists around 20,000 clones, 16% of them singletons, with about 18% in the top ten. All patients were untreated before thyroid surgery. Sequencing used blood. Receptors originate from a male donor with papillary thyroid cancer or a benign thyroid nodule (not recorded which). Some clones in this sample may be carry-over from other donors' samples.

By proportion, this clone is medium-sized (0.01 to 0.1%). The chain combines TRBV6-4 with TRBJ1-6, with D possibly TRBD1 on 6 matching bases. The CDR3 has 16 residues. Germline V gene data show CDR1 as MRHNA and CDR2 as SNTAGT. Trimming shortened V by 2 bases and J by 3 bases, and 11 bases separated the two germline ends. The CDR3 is CASSDDPGHYNSPLHF. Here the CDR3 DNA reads TGTGCCAGCAGTGACGATCCGGGACACTATAATTCACCCCTCCACTTT.

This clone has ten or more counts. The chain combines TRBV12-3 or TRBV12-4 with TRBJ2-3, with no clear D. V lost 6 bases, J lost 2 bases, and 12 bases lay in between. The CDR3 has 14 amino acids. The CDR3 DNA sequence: TGTGCCAGCAGCGACGTGGCTTTCACAGATACGCAGTATTTT. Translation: CASSDVAFTDTQYF.

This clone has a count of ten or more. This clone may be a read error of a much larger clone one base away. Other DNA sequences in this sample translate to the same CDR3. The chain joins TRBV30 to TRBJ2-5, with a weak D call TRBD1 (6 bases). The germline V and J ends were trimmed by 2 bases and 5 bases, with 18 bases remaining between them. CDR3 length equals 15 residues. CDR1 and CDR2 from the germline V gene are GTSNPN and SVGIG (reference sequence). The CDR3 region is CAWSNNRESWETQYF. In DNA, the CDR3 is TGTGCCTGGAGTAACAACAGGGAAAGTTGGGAGACCCAGTACTTC.

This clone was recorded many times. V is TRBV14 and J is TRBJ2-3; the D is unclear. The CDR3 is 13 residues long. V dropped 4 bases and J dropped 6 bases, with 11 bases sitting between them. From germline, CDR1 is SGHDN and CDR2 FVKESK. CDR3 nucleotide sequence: TGTGCCAGCAGCCTAGCAGGCGCGGATACGCAGTATTTT. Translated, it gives CASSLAGADTQYF.

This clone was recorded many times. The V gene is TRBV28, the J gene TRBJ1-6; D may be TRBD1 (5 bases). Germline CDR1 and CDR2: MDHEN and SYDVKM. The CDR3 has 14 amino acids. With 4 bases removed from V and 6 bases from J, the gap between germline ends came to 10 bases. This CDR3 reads CASSYGTANSPLHF. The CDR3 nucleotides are TGTGCCAGCAGTTACGGGACGGCTAATTCACCCCTCCACTTT.

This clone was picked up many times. CDR3 coding DNA: TGCGCCAGCAGCCCCAGTAACTCCGCCGGGGAGACCCAGTACTTC. Translating gives CASSPSNSAGETQYF. The rearrangement joins TRBV5-1 to TRBJ2-5, with D hard to call. The germline V and J ends were trimmed by 4 bases and 5 bases, with 18 bases remaining between them. The germline V gene encodes CDR1 SGHRS and CDR2 YFSETQ. CDR3 length: 15 amino acids.

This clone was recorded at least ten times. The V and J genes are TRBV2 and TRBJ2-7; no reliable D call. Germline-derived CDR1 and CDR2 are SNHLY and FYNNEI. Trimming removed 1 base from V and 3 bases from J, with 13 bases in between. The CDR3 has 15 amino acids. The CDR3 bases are TGTGCCAGCAGTGAAGAGGCTTGGACCGACTACGAGCAGTACTTC. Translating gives CASSEEAWTDYEQYF.

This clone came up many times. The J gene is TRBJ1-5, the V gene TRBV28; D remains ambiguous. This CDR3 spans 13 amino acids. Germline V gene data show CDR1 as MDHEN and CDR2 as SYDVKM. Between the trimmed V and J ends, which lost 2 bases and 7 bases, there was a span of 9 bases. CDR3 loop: CASSLGSSQPQHF. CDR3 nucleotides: TGTGCCAGCAGTTTAGGCAGTAGCCAGCCCCAGCATTTT. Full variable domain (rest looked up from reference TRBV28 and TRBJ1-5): DVKVTQSSRYLVKRTGEKVFLECVQDMDHENMFWYRQDPGLGLRLIYFSYDVKMKEKGDIPEGYSVSREKKERFSLILESASTNQTSMYLCASSLGSSQPQHFGDGTRLSIL.

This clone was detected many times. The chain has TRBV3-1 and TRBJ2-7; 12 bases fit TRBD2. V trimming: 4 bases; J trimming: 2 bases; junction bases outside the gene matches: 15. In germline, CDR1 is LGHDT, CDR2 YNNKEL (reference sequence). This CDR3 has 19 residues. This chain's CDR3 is CASSPTGSPTSGRTYEQYF. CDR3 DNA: TGTGCCAGCAGCCCTACAGGAAGCCCGACTAGCGGGAGAACCTACGAGCAGTACTTC.

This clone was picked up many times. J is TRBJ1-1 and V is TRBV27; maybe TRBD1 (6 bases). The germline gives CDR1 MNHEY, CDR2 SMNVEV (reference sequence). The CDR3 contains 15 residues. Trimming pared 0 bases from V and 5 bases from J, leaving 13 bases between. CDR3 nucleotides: TGTGCCAGCAGTTTATCGGGACACCCGGGGACTGAAGCTTTCTTT. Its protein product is CASSLSGHPGTEAFF.

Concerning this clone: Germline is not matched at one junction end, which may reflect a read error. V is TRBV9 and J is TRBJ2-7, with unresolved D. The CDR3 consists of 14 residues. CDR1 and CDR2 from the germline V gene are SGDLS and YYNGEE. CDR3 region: CASTVRQPTYEQYF. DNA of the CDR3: TGTGCCAGCACCGTAAGGCAGCCAACCTACGAGCAGTACTTC.

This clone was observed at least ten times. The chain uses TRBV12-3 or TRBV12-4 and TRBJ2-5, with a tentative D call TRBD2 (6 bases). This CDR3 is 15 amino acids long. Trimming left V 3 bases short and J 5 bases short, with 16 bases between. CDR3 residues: CASSFGWGGDETQYF. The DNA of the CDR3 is TGTGCCAGCAGTTTTGGTTGGGGCGGGGACGAGACCCAGTACTTC.

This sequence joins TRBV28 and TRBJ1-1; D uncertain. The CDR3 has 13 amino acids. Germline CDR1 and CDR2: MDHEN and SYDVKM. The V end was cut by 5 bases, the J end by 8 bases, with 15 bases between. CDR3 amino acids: CASSPLGSSEAFF. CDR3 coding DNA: TGTGCCAGCAGTCCTCTTGGCAGTAGCGAAGCTTTCTTT.